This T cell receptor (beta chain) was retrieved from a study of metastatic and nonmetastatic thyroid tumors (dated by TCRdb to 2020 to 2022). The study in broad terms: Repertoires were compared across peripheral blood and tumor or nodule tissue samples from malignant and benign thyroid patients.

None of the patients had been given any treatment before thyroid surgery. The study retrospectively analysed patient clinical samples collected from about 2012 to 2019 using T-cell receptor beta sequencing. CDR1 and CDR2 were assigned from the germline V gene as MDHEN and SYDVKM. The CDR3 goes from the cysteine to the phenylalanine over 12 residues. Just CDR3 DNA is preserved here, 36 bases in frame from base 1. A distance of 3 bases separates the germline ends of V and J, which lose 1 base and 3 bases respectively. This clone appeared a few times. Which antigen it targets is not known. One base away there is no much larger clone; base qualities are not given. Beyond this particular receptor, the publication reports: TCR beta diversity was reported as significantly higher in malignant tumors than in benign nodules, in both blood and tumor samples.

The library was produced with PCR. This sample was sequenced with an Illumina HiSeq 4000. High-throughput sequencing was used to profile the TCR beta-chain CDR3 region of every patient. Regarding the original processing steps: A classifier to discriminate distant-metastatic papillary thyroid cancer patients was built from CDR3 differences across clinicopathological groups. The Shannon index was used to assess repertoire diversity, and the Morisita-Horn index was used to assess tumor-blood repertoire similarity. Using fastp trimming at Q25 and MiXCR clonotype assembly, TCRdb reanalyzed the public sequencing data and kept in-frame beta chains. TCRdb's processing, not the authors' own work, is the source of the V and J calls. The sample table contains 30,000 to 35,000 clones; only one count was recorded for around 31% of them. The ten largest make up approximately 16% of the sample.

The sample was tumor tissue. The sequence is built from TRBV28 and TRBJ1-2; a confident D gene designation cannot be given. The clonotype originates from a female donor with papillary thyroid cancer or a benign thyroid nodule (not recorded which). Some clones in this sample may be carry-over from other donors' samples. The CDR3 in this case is CASSLSDYGYTF. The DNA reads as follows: TGTGCCAGCAGTTTATCCGACTATGGCTACACCTTC.